The 22 T cell receptor beta chains below all came from one sample that was sequenced in a study of cytotoxic CD8 clonotypes in ibrutinib-treated CLL. Profiling relied on immunoSEQ multiplex PCR, and the TCRdb table lists in-frame clones only, not all of them. The sample includes approximately 300,000 clones, about 80% seen only once; the top ten take over 6.5%. Source: PBMCs, taken before ibrutinib treatment. The receptors originated from a human donor with chronic lymphocytic leukemia.

The chain uses TRBV11-2 and TRBJ2-3; 13 nucleotides match TRBD2. Germline lookup yields CDR1 SGHAT and CDR2 FQNNGV. Germline trimming cut 5 bases from V and 2 bases from J; bases unmatched to any gene: 4. The CDR3 length is 16 residues. The CDR3 nucleotides read TGTGCCAGCAGCCTGGGACTAGCGGGGACCACAGATACGCAGTATTTT. Its protein is CASSLGLAGTTDTQYF.

V gene TRBV7-2 combines with J gene TRBJ1-3; maybe TRBD1 (6 bases). This CDR3 is built from 16 residues. Germline CDR1 reads SGHTA; CDR2 reads FQGNSA. The ends were cut back, 4 bases at V and 6 bases at J, with 19 bases in the middle. The CDR3 spells CASSSNGGQSSNTIYF. The CDR3 coding sequence is TGTGCCAGCAGCTCCAACGGAGGACAGTCTTCAAACACCATATATTTT.

This chain links TRBV9 with TRBJ1-5, with D possibly matching TRBD1 (5 bases). The V gene lost 6 bases and the J gene lost 0 bases, with 13 bases spanning the gap. Looked up from germline, CDR1 is SGDLS and CDR2 is YYNGEE. CDR3 length equals 15 residues. CDR3 loop: CASNPQGYSNQPQHF. The CDR3 DNA reads as TGTGCCAGCAACCCCCAGGGTTATAGCAATCAGCCCCAGCATTTT.

CDR3 loop: CASSFGGGDTQYF. The DNA for the CDR3 is TGTGCCAGCAGCTTCGGCGGAGGAGATACGCAGTATTTT. The chain carries TRBV5-6 and TRBJ2-3, with D possibly matching TRBD2 (5 bases). Trimming stripped 2 bases from V and 5 bases from J, with 9 bases between. Looked up from germline, CDR1 is SGHDT and CDR2 is YYEEEE. CDR3 length: 13 residues.

The chain is built from TRBV10-3 and TRBJ2-1, with D possibly TRBD2 on 5 matching bases. The CDR3 length is 17 residues. CDR1 is ENHRY and CDR2 is SYGVKD in the germline V gene. Trimming pared 11 bases from V and 0 bases from J, leaving 23 bases between. The CDR3 DNA follows: TGTGCCGCCACCCCCGCTAGCCCGACGACCTCCTACAATGAGCAGTTCTTC. Its translation: CAATPASPTTSYNEQFF.

This clone was observed a few times. J is TRBJ2-7 and V is TRBV7-8, with D unclear. Germline V lookup: CDR1 SGHVS, CDR2 FQNEAQ. The CDR3 loop spans 15 amino acids. Trimming removed 5 bases from V and 0 bases from J, with 14 bases in between. As DNA, the CDR3 is TGTGCCAGCAGCACCTATCGGAGCAGCTCCTACGAGCAGTACTTC. Its translation is CASSTYRSSSYEQYF.

Remarks on this clone: At the DNA level, this CDR3 is encoded by other sequences in the same sample as well. The chain employs TRBV18 and TRBJ1-5; 7 nucleotides align to TRBD1. V was clipped by 3 bases and J by 0 bases; unmatched bases: 2. This CDR3 region has 15 residues. Germline CDR1 reads KGHSH; CDR2 reads LQKENI. In nucleotides, the CDR3 is TGTGCCAGCTCACCGACAGGGACTAGCAATCAGCCCCAGCATTTT. It codes for CASSPTGTSNQPQHF.

The chain uses TRBV7-9 and TRBJ1-2; 9 positions agree with TRBD1. The CDR3 has 13 residues. The V and J ends lost 4 bases and 6 bases, in that order; junction bases with no gene match: 3. CDR1 and CDR2 (germline): SEHNR, FQNEAQ (reference sequence). Here the CDR3 reads CASSYTGGNGYTF. CDR3 in DNA: TGTGCCAGCAGCTATACAGGGGGCAATGGCTACACCTTC.

The rearrangement joins TRBV5-6 to TRBJ1-1; no clear D. The CDR3 covers 14 residues. Germline V gene lookup returns CDR1 SGHDT and CDR2 YYEEEE. Between the trimmed V and J ends, which lost 1 base and 4 bases, there was a span of 11 bases. CDR3 coding DNA: TGTGCCAGCAGCTTGCATTCTGGGGTCACTGAAGCTTTCTTT. Translating gives CASSLHSGVTEAFF. The full variable domain, rest sourced from reference TRBV5-6 and TRBJ1-1, is DAGVTQSPTHLIKTRGQQVTLRCSPKSGHDTVSWYQQALGQGPQFIFQYYEEEERQRGNFPDRFSGHQFPNYSSELNVNALLLGDSALYLCASSLHSGVTEAFFGQGTRLTVV.

The chain couples TRBV6-6 to TRBJ2-1; 8 positions agree with TRBD1. The CDR3 covers 13 residues. Trimming took 6 bases from V and 5 from J; bases not matched to a gene: 3. Germline V gene data show CDR1 as MNHNY and CDR2 as SVGAGI (reference sequence). CDR3 in DNA: TGTGCCAGCAGCACGGGACAGGACAATGAGCAGTTCTTC. Translated: CASSTGQDNEQFF.

DNA for the CDR3: TGTGCCAGCAGTCTAAGGGGCGGGAGGGACCACAATGAGCAGTTCTTC. This encodes CASSLRGGRDHNEQFF. This chain joins TRBV27 and TRBJ2-1; TRBD2 aligns across 9 bases. Trimming cost V 5 bases and J 5 bases; bases outside gene matches: 10. CDR3 length: 16 amino acids. The germline CDR1 and CDR2 sequences are MNHEY and SMNVEV (reference sequence).

This rearrangement joins TRBV25-1 to TRBJ1-2; 7 nucleotides align to TRBD1. Trimming took 1 base from V and 4 from J; bases not matched to a gene: 9. Germline CDR1 MGHDK, CDR2 SYGVNS. The CDR3 extends over 16 amino acids. CDR3 nucleotide sequence: TGTGCCAGCAGTGAATCAGGGGACAGTTTCCTCTATGGCTACACCTTC. It is translated as CASSESGDSFLYGYTF.

DNA for the CDR3: TGTGCCAGCAGTCCCTGGACTAGCGTAAACACCGGGGAGCTGTTTTTT. Amino acids: CASSPWTSVNTGELFF. The chain is built from TRBV27 and TRBJ2-2; 9 nucleotides agree with TRBD2. Germline-derived CDR1 and CDR2 are MNHEY and SMNVEV (reference sequence). Germline trimming cut 5 bases from V and 2 bases from J; bases unmatched to any gene: 6. The CDR3 spans 16 residues.

The chain joins TRBV11-1 to TRBJ1-5; the D is unclear. Trimming pared 0 bases from V and 4 bases from J, leaving 4 bases between. Germline V lookup: CDR1 SGHAT, CDR2 FQDESV (reference sequence). This CDR3 contains 13 residues. CDR3 DNA sequence: TGTGCCAGCAGCTTAGCGAGAAATCAGCCCCAGCATTTT. Amino acids: CASSLARNQPQHF.

This clone was seen only once. The chain combines TRBV6-1 with TRBJ1-2; 11 bases are a match to TRBD1. The trim removed 3 bases at V and 8 bases at J, leaving 5 bases unmatched. The germline gives CDR1 MNHNS, CDR2 SASEGT. CDR3 length equals 14 residues. Here the CDR3 reads CASSEVDRGRGYTF. CDR3 DNA sequence: TGTGCCAGCAGTGAGGTGGACAGGGGGCGAGGCTACACCTTC.

The chain combines TRBV14 with TRBJ2-7; possible D gene TRBD1, 6 bases. The CDR3 is 16 residues long. Germline lookup yields CDR1 SGHDN and CDR2 FVKESK. V was pared by 3 bases and J by 0 bases, with 15 bases between. The CDR3 DNA reads as TGTGCCAGCAGCCACCCTGACAGGCCCAACTCCTACGAGCAGTACTTC. Residues: CASSHPDRPNSYEQYF.

The chain carries TRBV5-1 and TRBJ2-5, with 9 positions matching TRBD1. CDR1 is SGHRS and CDR2 is YFSETQ in the germline V gene. The CDR3 spans 13 residues. J lost 5 bases, V lost 6 bases, and 5 bases had no gene match. The CDR3 DNA reads TGCGCCAGCACACGGACAGGGGCGGAGACCCAGTACTTC. Translating gives CASTRTGAETQYF.

CDR3 protein: CASSLLAGTKNIQYF. The CDR3 DNA follows: TGTGCCAGCAGTTTATTGGCGGGCACCAAAAACATTCAGTACTTC. V and J are TRBV28 and TRBJ2-4, with D possibly matching TRBD2 (5 bases). Germline V lookup: CDR1 MDHEN, CDR2 SYDVKM. Trimming cost V 1 base and J 2 bases, with 9 bases left between them. This CDR3 has 15 residues.

This clone showed up just a few times. The rearrangement links TRBV27 to TRBJ2-4; 7 bases are shared with TRBD1. Trimming at V came to 5 bases and at J to 9 bases, leaving 16 bases not matched to a gene. The CDR3 is 16 residues long. Per germline, CDR1 MNHEY and CDR2 SMNVEV (reference sequence). CDR3 sequence reads: CASSPNPTGLVGIQYF. CDR3 sequence (DNA): TGTGCCAGCAGTCCAAATCCGACAGGGTTGGTTGGCATTCAGTACTTC.

V is TRBV7-8 and J is TRBJ2-7; TRBD2 might be the D (6 bases). Germline V gene data show CDR1 as SGHVS and CDR2 as FQNEAQ. Trimming stripped 3 bases from V and 6 bases from J, with 6 bases between. The CDR3 is 11 amino acids. The CDR3 region is CASSFSGEQYF. The CDR3, as DNA: TGTGCCAGCAGCTTTAGCGGCGAGCAGTACTTC.

The count of this clone is one. The V and J genes are TRBV11-3 and TRBJ2-1; 12 bases fit TRBD2. The CDR3 is 16 residues long. V lost 4 bases, J lost 6 bases, and 7 bases stayed unmatched. Germline CDR1 and CDR2: SGHNT and YENEEA. The CDR3 region is CASSSPSGRAGNEQFF. Written as DNA, the CDR3 is TGTGCCAGCAGCTCCCCTAGCGGGAGGGCCGGCAATGAGCAGTTCTTC. The whole variable domain, filled in from reference TRBV11-3 and TRBJ2-1, reads EAGVVQSPRYKIIEKKQPVAFWCNPISGHNTLYWYLQNLGQGPELLIRYENEEAVDDSQLPKDRFSAERLKGVDSTLKIQPAELGDSAVYLCASSSPSGRAGNEQFFGPGTRLTVL.

The chain recombines TRBV6-5 with TRBJ2-3; D assignment may be TRBD1 or TRBD2 (5 bases each). CDR3 length equals 15 residues. Germline assignment: CDR1 MNHEY and CDR2 SVGAGI. Trimming left V 2 bases short and J 0 bases short, with 9 bases between. This CDR3 reads CASSYRGPSTDTQYF. The CDR3 DNA reads as TGTGCCAGCAGTTACCGGGGACCCAGCACAGATACGCAGTATTTT.